This T cell receptor beta chain emerged from a study of T cell responses to AZD1222 COVID-19 vaccine. Clones were sequenced by immunoSEQ multiplex PCR, and TCRdb holds only the in-frame ones, with some missing. The sample consists of 95,000 to 150,000 clones, around 89% of them appearing once. CDR3 length: 13 amino acids. The V gene lost 2 bases and the J gene lost 3 bases, with 8 bases spanning the gap. The V gene's germline CDR1 is MNHEY and CDR2 SVGAGI. The chain is built from TRBV6-5 and TRBJ2-7; D unclear. The origin of this receptor is an adult in good health. The sample consisted of peripheral blood, taken on day 0 of MenACWY control vaccination. The CDR3 region has the DNA TGTGCCAGCAGTTACGGGGTCGGCTACGAGCAGTACTTC. This gives the protein CASSYGVGYEQYF.